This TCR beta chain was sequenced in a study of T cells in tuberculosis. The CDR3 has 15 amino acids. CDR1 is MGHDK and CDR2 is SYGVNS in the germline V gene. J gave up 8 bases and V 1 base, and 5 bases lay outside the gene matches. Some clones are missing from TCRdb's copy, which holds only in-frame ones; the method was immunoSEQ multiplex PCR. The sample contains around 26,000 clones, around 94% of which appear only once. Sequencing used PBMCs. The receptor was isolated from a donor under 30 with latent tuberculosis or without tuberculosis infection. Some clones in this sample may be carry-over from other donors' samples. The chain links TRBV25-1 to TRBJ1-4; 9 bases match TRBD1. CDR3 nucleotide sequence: TGTGCCAGCAGTGAATCTCGGGACAGGGACGAAAAACTGTTTTTT. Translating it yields CASSESRDRDEKLFF. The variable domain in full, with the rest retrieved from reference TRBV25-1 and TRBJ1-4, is EADIYQTPRYLVIGTGKKITLECSQTMGHDKMYWYQQDPGMELHLIHYSYGVNSTEKGDLSSESTVSRIRTEHFPLTLESARPSHTSQYLCASSESRDRDEKLFFGSGTQLSVL.